This is a list of T cell receptor beta chains from one sample in a study of blood T cells in healthy people across ages. TCRdb redid the calling of the 5' RACE reads with MiXCR, one entry per CDR3 protein. The sample comprises about 2 million distinct CDR3 sequences, less than 50% of which are singletons, and over 2% rests with the top ten. Sequencing was carried out using blood. These receptors came from a woman aged 40 to 50 in good health. Each CDR3 is given with its conserved first and last residue.

v_call	j_call	cdr3_aa
TRBV6-6	TRBJ2-1	CASSSSTVYNEQFF
TRBV4-1	TRBJ2-1	CASSPTHPRGNEQFF
TRBV18	TRBJ2-1	CASSPTYTSGSYNEQFF
TRBV29-1	TRBJ1-2	CSVEGQRDRTYYGYTF
TRBV27	TRBJ2-5	CASSLWHSVGETQYF
TRBV6-5	TRBJ1-1	CASSYGQGTAFF
TRBV20-1	TRBJ2-3	CSASSFTDTQYF
TRBV7-9	TRBJ2-6	CATGTGSGADVLTF
TRBV7-8	TRBJ1-6	CASSLDSNSYSPLHF
TRBV3-1	TRBJ2-3	CASSPNGNTQYF
TRBV11-2	TRBJ2-7	CASAKVGGISYEQYF
TRBV28	TRBJ1-2	CASRPQTGGSGYTF
TRBV29-1	TRBJ2-1	CSVDWRYNEQFF
TRBV12-3/TRBV12-4	TRBJ1-2	CASRERGRIYGYTF
TRBV20-1	TRBJ2-5	CSARDNRGSSPTQYF
TRBV12-3/TRBV12-4	TRBJ2-1	CASSSNGRVNNEQFF
TRBV7-9	TRBJ2-6	CASSPRSARYSGANVLTF
TRBV7-2	TRBJ2-5	CASSISGRIQETQYF
TRBV14	.	CASSRQSATGRGTQYF
TRBV20-1	TRBJ2-3	CSASWSTPSTDTQYF
TRBV5-5	TRBJ2-1	CASSLAPPGQGIEQFF
TRBV12-3/TRBV12-4	TRBJ2-5	CASSHGLRRETQYF